The T cell receptor (beta chain) described here comes from a study of T cells after yellow fever vaccination. TCRdb analysed the 5' RACE reads with MiXCR anew, one entry per CDR3 protein. The profile shows hundreds of thousands of distinct CDR3 sequences, approximately 13% of them singletons. This clonotype has ten or more counts. There are 15 residues in the CDR3. V was pared by 5 bases and J by 7 bases, with 18 bases between. The germline V gene has CDR1 KGHSH and CDR2 LQKENI. The sequence was obtained from a man younger than 40 who received the YFV17D yellow fever vaccine. V and J are TRBV18 and TRBJ2-1, with D possibly TRBD2 on 5 matching bases. Source: PBMCs, taken on the day of the yellow fever booster vaccination. For the CDR3, the DNA is TGTGCCAGCTCAACTACTAGAGGGAGCAGAAATGAGCAGTTCTTC. This sequence encodes CASSTTRGSRNEQFF.